This T cell receptor beta chain is drawn from a study of regulatory T cells in long-lasting Graves disease. Documented time point: newly diagnosed GD, antithyroid drugs for less than 3 months. Scientists built the TCR library using RNA that was extracted from PBMCs. Diagnosis followed American Thyroid Association guidelines for Graves' disease. TCR beta libraries were built with iRepertoire HTBI primers and Arm-PCR of CDR3 regions. TCRdb redid the calling of the multiplex PCR reads with MiXCR, one entry per CDR3 protein. Here the sample spans 350,000 to 500,000 distinct CDR3 sequences, 11% to 15% being singletons. Germline CDR1 MDHEN, CDR2 SYDVKM. The CDR3 covers 16 residues. Trimming removed 6 bases from V and 4 bases from J; junction bases left unmatched: 10. This clonotype occurred many times. This sample was shared with a second study, whose subject was T cells in Graves' hyperthyroidism and ophthalmopathy.

This specimen was peripheral blood mononuclear cells (PBMCs), taken at new diagnosis, from a patient treated with antithyroid drugs. The receptor comes from a woman aged 45-59 years with Graves disease. The chain has TRBV28 and TRBJ2-1; TRBD2 matches at 9 bases. Here the CDR3 DNA reads TGTGCCAGCAGAGTTCCCGGGACTAGCTTTTACAATGAGCAGTTCTTC. Translating gives CASRVPGTSFYNEQFF.